This TCR beta chain was obtained from a study of OX40 agonist ivuxolimab in advanced cancers. CDR3 size: 13 residues. The germline V gene has CDR1 MNHEY and CDR2 SMNVEV (reference sequence). J gave up 2 bases and V 8 bases, and 5 bases lay outside the gene matches. Clones were sequenced by immunoSEQ multiplex PCR, and TCRdb holds only the in-frame ones, with some missing. Of 80,000 to 100,000 clones listed, roughly 94% are singletons. The rearrangement uses TRBV27 and TRBJ2-7, with TRBD1 matching 8 bases. Sequencing was performed on CD4+ or CD8+ T cells sorted from blood, taken in a trial of the OX40 agonist ivuxolimab. This receptor was taken from an adult with an advanced solid tumor such as melanoma, head and neck, liver or kidney cancer. The CDR3 is CASADRGPYEQYF. The DNA for the CDR3 is TGTGCCAGCGCAGACAGGGGCCCCTACGAGCAGTACTTC.